The text below deals with one T cell receptor beta chain. This sample was taken from a study of preoperative IRX-2 immunotherapy in early breast cancer. This CDR3 has 14 residues. V lost 8 bases, J lost 3 bases, and 16 bases lay in between. Germline loops: CDR1 LNHDA, CDR2 SQIVND (reference sequence). TCRdb keeps only in-frame clones here, not all; method: immunoSEQ multiplex PCR. The sample has 32,000 or so clones; about four fifths are singletons. Treatment noted: preoperative locoregional IRX-2 cytokine immunotherapy. The chain couples TRBV19 to TRBJ1-2, with D uncertain. This sample comprised lymph node tissue, obtained from a patient treated with IRX-2 immunotherapy. This receptor was identified in a human donor with breast cancer. The CDR3 coding sequence is TGTGCCAGTTCCCCTCACGGGAGCTACTATGGCTACACCTTC. Amino acid sequence: CASSPHGSYYGYTF.